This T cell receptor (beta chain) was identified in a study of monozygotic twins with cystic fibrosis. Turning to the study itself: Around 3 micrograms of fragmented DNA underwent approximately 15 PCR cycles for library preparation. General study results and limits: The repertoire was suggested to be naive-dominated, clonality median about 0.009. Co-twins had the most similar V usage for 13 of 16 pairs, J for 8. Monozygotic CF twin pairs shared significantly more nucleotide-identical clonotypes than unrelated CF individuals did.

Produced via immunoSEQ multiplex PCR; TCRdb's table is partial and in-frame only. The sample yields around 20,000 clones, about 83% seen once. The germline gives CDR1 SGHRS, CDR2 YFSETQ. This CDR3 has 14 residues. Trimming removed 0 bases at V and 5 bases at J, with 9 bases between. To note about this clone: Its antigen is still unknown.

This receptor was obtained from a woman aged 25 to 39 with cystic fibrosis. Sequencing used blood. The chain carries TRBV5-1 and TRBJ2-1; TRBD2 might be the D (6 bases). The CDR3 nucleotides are TGCGCCAGCAGCTTGGAGGGACTCCACAATGAGCAGTTCTTC. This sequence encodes CASSLEGLHNEQFF.